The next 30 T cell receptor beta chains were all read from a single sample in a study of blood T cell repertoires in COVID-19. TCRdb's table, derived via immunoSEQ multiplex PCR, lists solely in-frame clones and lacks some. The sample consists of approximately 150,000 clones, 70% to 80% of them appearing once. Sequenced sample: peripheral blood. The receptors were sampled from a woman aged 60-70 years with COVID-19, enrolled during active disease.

CDR3 DNA sequence: TGTGCCAGCGGTAAACAGGGGGCGTCCGGAAACACCATATATTTT. It is translated as CASGKQGASGNTIYF. The chain has TRBV7-2 and TRBJ1-3, with 9 bases matching TRBD1. Per the germline V gene, CDR1 is SGHTA and CDR2 is FQGNSA. J was trimmed by 4 bases and V by 8 bases; bases with no gene match: 9. This CDR3 contains 15 residues.

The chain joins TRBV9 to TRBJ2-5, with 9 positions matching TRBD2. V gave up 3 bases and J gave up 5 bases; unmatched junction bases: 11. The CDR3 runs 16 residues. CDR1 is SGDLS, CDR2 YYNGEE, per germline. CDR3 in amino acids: CASSDARGGSWETQYF. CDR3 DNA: TGTGCCAGCAGCGACGCGCGGGGGGGCTCTTGGGAGACCCAGTACTTC.

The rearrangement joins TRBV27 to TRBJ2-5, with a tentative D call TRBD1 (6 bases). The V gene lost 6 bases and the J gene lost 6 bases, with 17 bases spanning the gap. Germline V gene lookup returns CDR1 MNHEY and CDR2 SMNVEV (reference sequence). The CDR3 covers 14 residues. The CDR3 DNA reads TGTGCCAGCAGGGGACAAGCAGCAGTAAAGACCCAGTACTTC. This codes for CASRGQAAVKTQYF.

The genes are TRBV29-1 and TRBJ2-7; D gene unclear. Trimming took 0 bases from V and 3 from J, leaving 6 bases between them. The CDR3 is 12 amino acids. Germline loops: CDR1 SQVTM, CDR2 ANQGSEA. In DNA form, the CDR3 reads TGCAGCGTTGAAGACACATACTACGAGCAGTACTTC. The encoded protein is CSVEDTYYEQYF.

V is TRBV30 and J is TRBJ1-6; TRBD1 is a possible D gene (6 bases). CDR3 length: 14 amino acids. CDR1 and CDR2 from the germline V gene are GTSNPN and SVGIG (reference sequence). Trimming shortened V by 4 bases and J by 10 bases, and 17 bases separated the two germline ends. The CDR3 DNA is TGTGCCTGGACACGACAGGTGGGCGAATCACCCCTCCACTTT. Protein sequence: CAWTRQVGESPLHF.

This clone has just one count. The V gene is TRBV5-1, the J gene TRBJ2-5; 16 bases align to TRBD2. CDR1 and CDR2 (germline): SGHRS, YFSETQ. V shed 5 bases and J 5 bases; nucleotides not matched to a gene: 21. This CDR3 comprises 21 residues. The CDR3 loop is CASRVPGLAGGPYPAIETQYF. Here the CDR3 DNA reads TGCGCCAGCAGAGTCCCGGGACTAGCGGGAGGGCCCTATCCTGCGATTGAGACCCAGTACTTC.

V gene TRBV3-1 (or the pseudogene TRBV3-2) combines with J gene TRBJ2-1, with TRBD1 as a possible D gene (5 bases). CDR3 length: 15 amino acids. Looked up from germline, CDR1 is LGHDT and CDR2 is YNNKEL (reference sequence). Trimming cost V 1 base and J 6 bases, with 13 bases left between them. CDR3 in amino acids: CASSQASLGVNEQFF. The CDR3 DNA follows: TGTGCCAGCAGCCAAGCCTCCTTAGGGGTCAATGAGCAGTTCTTC.

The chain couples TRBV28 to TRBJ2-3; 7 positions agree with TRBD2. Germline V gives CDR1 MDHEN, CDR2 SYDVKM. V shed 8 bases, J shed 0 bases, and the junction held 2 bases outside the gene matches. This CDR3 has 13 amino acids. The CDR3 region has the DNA TGTGCCAGCTGGGGGGGTAGCACAGATACGCAGTATTTT. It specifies CASWGGSTDTQYF.

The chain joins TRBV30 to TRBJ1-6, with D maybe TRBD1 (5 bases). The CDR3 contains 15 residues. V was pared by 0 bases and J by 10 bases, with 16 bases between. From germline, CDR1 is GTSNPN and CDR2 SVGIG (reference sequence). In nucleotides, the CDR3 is TGTGCCTGGAGTGTACTTGGGGGACTGCGGTCACCCCTCCACTTT. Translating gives CAWSVLGGLRSPLHF.

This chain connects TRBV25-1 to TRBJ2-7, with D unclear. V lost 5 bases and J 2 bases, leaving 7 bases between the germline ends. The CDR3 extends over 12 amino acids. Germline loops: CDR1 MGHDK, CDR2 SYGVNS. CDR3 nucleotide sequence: TGTGCCAGCAGTCGACTCCCCTACGAGCAGTACTTC. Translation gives CASSRLPYEQYF.

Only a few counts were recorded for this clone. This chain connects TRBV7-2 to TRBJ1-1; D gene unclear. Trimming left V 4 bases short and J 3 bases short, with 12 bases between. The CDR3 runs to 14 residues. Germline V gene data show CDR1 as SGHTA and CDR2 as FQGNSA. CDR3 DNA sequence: TGTGCCAGCAGCTCTCTTGGCGGGGACACTGAAGCTTTCTTT. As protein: CASSSLGGDTEAFF.

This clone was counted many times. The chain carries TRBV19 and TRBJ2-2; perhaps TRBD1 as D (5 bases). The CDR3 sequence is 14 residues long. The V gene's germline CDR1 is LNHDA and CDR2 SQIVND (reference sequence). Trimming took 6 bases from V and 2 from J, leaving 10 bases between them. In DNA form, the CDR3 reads TGTGCCAGTAGGACAGCCCTAAACACCGGGGAGCTGTTTTTT. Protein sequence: CASRTALNTGELFF. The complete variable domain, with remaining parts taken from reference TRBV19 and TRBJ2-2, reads DGGITQSPKYLFRKEGQNVTLSCEQNLNHDAMYWYRQDPGQGLRLIYYSQIVNDFQKGDIAEGYSVSREKKESFPLTVTSAQKNPTAFYLCASRTALNTGELFFGEGSRLTVL.

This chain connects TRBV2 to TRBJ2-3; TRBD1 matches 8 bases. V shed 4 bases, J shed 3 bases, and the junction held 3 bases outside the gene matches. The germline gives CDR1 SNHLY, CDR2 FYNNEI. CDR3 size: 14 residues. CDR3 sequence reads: CASSGDRGTDTQYF. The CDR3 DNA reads TGTGCCAGCAGTGGAGACAGGGGAACAGATACGCAGTATTTT.

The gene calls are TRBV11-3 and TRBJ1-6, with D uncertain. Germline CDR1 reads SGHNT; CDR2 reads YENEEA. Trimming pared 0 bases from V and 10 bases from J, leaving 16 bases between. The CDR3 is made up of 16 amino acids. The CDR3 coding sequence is TGTGCCAGCAGCTTAGATCATTGGAGGGTGAGGTCACCCCTCCACTTT. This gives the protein CASSLDHWRVRSPLHF.

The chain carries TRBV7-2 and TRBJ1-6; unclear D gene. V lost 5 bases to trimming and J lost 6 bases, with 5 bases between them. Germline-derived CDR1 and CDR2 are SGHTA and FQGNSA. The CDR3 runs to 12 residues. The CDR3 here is CASSPLNSPLHF. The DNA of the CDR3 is TGTGCCAGCAGCCCCCTTAATTCACCCCTCCACTTT.

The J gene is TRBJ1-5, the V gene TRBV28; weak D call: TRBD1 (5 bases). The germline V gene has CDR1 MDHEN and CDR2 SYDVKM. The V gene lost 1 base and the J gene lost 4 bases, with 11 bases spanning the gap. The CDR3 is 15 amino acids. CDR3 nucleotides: TGTGCCAGCAGTTTATCTCAGGGTAAGAATCAGCCCCAGCATTTT. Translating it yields CASSLSQGKNQPQHF.

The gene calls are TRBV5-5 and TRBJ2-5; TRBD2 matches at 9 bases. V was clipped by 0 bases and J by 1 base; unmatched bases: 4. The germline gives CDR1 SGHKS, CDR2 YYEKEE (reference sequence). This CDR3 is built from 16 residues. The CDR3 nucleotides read TGTGCCAGCAGCTTGGGGCTAGCGGGGATCCAAGAGACCCAGTACTTC. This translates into CASSLGLAGIQETQYF.

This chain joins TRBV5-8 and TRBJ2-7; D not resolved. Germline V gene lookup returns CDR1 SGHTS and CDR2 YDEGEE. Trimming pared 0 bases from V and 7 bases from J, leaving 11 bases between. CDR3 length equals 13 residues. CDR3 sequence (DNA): TGTGCCAGCAGCTTGGGGCCGAGGTGGGAGCAGTACGTC. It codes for CASSLGPRWEQYV.

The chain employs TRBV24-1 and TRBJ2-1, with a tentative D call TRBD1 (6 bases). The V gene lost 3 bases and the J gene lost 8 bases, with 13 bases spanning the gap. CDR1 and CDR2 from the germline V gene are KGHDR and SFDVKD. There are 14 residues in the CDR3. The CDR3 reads CATSDAQGTDEQFF. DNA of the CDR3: TGTGCCACCAGTGATGCTCAGGGGACGGATGAGCAGTTCTTC.

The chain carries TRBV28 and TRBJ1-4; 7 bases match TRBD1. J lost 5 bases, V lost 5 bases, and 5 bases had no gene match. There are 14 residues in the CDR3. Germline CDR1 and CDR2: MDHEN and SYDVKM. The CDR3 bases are TGTGCCAGCAGTGGCCCGGGACAGAATGAAAAACTGTTTTTT. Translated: CASSGPGQNEKLFF.

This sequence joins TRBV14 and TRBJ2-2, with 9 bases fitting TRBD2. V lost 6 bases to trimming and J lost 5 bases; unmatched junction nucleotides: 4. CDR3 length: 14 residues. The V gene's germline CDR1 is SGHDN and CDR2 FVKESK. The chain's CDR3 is CASRRLAETGELFF. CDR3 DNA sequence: TGTGCCAGCAGGCGACTAGCGGAAACCGGGGAGCTGTTTTTT.

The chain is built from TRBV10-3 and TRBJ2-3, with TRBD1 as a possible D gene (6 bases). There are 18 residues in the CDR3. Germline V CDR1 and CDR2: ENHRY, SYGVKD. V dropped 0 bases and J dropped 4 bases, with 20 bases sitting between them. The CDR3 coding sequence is TGTGCCATCAGTGAGTCGATGGACAGAACAAAACCCGCAGATACGCAGTATTTT. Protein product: CAISESMDRTKPADTQYF.

CDR3 loop: CASSVEEGAIYGYTF. As DNA, the CDR3 is TGTGCCAGCAGCGTAGAGGAGGGGGCGATCTATGGCTACACCTTC. The rearrangement links TRBV9 to TRBJ1-2; 7 bases match TRBD1. Germline CDR1 is SGDLS and CDR2 is YYNGEE. The CDR3 is 15 amino acids. J lost 4 bases, V lost 0 bases, and 6 bases had no gene match. Full variable domain (outside the CDR3, taken from reference TRBV9 and TRBJ1-2): DSGVTQTPKHLITATGQRVTLRCSPRSGDLSVYWYQQSLDQGLQFLIQYYNGEERAKGNILERFSAQQFPDLHSELNLSSLELGDSALYFCASSVEEGAIYGYTFGSGTRLTVV.

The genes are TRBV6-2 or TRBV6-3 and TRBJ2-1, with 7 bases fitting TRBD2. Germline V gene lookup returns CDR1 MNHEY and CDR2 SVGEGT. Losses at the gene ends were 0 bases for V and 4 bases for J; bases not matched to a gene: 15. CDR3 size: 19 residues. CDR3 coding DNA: TGTGCCAGCAGTTACTCGCAAGTAAAGACGGGACTAACATACAATGAGCAGTTCTTC. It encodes CASSYSQVKTGLTYNEQFF.

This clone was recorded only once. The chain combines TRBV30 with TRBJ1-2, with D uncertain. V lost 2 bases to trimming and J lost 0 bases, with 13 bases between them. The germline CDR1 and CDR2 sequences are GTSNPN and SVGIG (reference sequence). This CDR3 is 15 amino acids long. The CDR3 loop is CAWSQTPLANYGYTF. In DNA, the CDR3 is TGTGCCTGGAGTCAGACCCCCCTAGCTAACTATGGCTACACCTTC.

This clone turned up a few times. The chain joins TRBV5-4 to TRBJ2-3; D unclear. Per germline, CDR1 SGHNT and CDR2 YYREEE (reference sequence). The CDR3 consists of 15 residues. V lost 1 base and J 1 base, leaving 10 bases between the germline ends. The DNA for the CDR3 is TGTGCCAGCAGCTTGATCCACTCGGGCACAGATACGCAGTATTTT. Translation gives CASSLIHSGTDTQYF.

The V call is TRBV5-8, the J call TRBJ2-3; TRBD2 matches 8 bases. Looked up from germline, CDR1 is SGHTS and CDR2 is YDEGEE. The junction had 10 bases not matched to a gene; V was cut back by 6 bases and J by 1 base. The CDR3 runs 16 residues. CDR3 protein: CASNPGRRGGTDTQYF. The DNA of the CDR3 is TGTGCCAGCAACCCCGGCCGGCGGGGGGGCACAGATACGCAGTATTTT.

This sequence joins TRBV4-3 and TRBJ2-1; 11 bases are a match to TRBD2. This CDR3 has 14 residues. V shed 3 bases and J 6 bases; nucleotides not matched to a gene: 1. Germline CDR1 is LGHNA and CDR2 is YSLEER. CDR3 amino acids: CASSQGLAANEQFF. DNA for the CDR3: TGCGCCAGCAGCCAGGGACTAGCGGCCAATGAGCAGTTCTTC.

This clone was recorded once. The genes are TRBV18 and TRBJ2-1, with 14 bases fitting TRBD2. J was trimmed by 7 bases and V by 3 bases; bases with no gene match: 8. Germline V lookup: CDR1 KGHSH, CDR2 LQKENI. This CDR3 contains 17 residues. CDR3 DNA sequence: TGTGCCAGCTCACCTCCGACTAGCGGGAGGGCCGGGAATGAGCAGTTCTTC. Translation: CASSPPTSGRAGNEQFF.

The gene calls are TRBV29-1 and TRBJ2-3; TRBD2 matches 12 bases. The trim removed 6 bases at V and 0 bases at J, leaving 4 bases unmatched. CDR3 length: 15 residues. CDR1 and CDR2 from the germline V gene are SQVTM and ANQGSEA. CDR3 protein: CSVRTSGASTDTQYF. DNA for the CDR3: TGCAGCGTCAGGACTAGCGGGGCTAGCACAGATACGCAGTATTTT.